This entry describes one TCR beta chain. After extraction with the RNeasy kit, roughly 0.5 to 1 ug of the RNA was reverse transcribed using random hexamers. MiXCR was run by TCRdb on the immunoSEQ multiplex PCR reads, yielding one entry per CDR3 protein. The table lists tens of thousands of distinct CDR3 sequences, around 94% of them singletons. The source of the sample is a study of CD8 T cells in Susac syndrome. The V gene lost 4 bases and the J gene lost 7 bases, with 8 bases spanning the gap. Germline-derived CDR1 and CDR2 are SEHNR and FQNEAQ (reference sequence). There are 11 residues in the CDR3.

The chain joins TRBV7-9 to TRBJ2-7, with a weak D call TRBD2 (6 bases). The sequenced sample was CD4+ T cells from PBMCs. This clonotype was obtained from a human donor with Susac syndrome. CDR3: CASSWAGEQYF. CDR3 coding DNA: TGTGCCAGCAGCTGGGCGGGAGAGCAGTACTTC.